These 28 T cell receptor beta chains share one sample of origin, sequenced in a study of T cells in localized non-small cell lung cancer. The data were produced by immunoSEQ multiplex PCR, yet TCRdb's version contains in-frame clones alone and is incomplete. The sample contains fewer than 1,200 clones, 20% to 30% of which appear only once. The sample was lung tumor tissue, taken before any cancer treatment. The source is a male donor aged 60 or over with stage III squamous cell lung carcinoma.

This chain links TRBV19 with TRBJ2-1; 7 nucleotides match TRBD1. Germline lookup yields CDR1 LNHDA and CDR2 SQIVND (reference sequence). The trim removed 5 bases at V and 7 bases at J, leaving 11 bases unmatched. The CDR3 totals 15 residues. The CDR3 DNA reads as TGTGCCAGTAGTCCTTATGCCGACAGGGCAAATGAGCAGTTCTTC. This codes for CASSPYADRANEQFF.

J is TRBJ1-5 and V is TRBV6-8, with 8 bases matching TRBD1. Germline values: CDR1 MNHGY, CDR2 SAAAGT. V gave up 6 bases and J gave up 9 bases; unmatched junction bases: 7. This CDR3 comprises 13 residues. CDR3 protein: CASRKRTGLPQHF. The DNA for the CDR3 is TGTGCCAGCAGGAAACGGACAGGGCTGCCCCAGCATTTT.

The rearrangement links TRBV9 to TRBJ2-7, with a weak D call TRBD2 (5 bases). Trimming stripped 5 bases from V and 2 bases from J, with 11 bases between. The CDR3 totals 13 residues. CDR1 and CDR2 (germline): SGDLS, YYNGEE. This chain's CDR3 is CASSASGPYEQYF. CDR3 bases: TGTGCCAGCAGTGCGAGCGGTCCCTACGAGCAGTACTTC.

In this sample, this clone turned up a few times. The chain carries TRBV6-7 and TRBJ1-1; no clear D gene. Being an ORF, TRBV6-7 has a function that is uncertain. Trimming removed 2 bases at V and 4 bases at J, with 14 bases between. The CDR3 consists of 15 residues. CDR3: CASSYGIGGSTEAFF. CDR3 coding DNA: TGTGCCAGCAGTTACGGGATAGGTGGAAGCACTGAAGCTTTCTTT.

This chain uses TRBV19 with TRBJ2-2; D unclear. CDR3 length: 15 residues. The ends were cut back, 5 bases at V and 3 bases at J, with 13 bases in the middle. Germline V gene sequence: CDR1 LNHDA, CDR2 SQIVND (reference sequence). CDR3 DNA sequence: TGTGCCAGTAGTCATAGACGGGCTGACACCGGGGAGCTGTTTTTT. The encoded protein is CASSHRRADTGELFF.

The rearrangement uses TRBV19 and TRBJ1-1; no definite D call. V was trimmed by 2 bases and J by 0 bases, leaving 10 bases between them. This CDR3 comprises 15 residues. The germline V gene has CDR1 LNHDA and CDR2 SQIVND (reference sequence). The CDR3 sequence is CASSITPRMNTEAFF. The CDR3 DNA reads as TGTGCCAGTAGTATAACCCCACGGATGAACACTGAAGCTTTCTTT.

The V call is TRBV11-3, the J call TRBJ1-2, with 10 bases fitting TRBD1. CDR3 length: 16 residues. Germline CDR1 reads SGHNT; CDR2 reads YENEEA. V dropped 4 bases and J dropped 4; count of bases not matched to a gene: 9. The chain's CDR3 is CASSSHDRGLVYGYTF. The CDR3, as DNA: TGTGCCAGCAGCTCACACGACAGGGGGCTAGTCTATGGCTACACCTTC.

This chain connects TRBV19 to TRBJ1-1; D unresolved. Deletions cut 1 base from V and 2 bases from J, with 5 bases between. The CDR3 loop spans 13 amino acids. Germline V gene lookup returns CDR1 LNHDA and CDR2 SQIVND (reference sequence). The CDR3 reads CASSIGPNTEAFF. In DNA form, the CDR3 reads TGTGCCAGTAGTATAGGACCTAACACTGAAGCTTTCTTT.

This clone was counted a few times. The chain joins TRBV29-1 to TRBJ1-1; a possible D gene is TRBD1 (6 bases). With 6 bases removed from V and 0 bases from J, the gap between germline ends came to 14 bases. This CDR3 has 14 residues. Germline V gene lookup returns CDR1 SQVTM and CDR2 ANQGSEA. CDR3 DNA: TGCAGCGTCGCTGACAGGCCGTTGAACACTGAAGCTTTCTTT. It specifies CSVADRPLNTEAFF.

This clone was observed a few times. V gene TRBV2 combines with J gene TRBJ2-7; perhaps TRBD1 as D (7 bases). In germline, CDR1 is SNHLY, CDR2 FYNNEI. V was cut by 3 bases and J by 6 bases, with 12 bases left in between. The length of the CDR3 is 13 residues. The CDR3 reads CASSDRGVGEQYF. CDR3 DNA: TGTGCCAGCAGTGACAGGGGGGTGGGCGAGCAGTACTTC.

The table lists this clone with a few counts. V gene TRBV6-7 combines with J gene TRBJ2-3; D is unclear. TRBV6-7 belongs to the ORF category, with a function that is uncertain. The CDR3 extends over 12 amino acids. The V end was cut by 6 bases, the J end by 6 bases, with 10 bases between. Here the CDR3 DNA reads TGTGCCAGCAGGGCCGAATTGGATACGCAGTATTTT. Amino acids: CASRAELDTQYF.

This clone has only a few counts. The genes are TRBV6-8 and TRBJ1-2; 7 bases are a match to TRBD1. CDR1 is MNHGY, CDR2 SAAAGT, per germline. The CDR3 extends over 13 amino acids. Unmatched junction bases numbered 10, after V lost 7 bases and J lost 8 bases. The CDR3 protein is CASNTGALGGYTF. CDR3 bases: TGTGCCAGCAATACAGGGGCTTTGGGAGGCTACACCTTC.

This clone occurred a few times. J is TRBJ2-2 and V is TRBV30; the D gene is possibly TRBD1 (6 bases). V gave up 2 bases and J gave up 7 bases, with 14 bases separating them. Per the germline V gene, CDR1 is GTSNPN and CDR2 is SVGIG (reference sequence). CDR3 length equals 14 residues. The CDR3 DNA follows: TGTGCCTGGAGTCGGGACACCCAGTACGGGGAGCTGTTTTTT. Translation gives CAWSRDTQYGELFF.

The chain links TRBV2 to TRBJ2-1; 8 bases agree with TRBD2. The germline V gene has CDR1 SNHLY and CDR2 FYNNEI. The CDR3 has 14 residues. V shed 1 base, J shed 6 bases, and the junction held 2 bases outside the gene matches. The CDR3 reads CASSEETSANEQFF. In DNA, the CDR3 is TGTGCCAGCAGTGAAGAGACTAGCGCCAATGAGCAGTTCTTC.

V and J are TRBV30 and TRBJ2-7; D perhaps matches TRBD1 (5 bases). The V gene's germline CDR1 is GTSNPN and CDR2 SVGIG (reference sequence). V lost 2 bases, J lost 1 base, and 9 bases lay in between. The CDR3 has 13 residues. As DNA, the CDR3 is TGTGCCTGGAGTTCCGACAGTTCCTACGAGCAGTACTTC. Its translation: CAWSSDSSYEQYF. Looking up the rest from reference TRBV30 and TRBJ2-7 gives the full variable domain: SQTIHQWPATLVQPVGSPLSLECTVEGTSNPNLYWYRQAAGRGLQLLFYSVGIGQISSEVPQNLSASRPQDRQFILSSKKLLLSDSGFYLCAWSSDSSYEQYFGPGTRLTVT.

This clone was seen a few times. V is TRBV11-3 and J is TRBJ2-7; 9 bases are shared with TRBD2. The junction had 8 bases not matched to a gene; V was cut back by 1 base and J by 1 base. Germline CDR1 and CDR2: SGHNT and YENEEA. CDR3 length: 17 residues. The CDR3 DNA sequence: TGTGCCAGCAGCTTAGTAGGTAGCGGGAGTAGTTCCTACGAGCAGTACTTC. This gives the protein CASSLVGSGSSSYEQYF.

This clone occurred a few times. CDR3: CATSRDRSGAGQFF. For the CDR3, the DNA is TGTGCCACCAGCAGAGACCGCTCAGGGGCAGGGCAGTTCTTC. The V gene is TRBV15, the J gene TRBJ2-1; perhaps TRBD1 as D (6 bases). This CDR3 region has 14 residues. Per the germline V gene, CDR1 is LNHNV and CDR2 is YYDKDF (reference sequence). V was shortened by 0 bases and J by 12 bases, with 15 bases between the two germline ends.

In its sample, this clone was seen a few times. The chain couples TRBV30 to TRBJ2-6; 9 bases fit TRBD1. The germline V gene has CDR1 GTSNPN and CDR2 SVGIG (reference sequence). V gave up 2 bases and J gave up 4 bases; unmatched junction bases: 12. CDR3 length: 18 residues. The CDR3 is CAWSWGDRVSEGANVLTF. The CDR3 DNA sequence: TGTGCCTGGAGTTGGGGGGACAGGGTATCGGAAGGGGCCAACGTCCTGACTTTC.

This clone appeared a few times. The CDR3 DNA sequence: TGTGCCACAAGACTATCGACTAGTCCCTACAATGAGCAGTTCTTC. Its protein is CATRLSTSPYNEQFF. V and J are TRBV15 and TRBJ2-1; D may be TRBD2 (6 bases). The length of the CDR3 is 15 residues. Germline CDR1 and CDR2: LNHNV and YYDKDF (reference sequence). Trimming left V 9 bases short and J 2 bases short, with 17 bases between.

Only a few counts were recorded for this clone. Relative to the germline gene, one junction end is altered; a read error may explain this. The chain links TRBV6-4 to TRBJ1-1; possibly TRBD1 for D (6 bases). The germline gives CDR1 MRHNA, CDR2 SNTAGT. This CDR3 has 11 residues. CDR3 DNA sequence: TGTGCCATCAGTGACCAGGGGAAAGCTTTCTTT. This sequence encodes CAISDQGKAFF.

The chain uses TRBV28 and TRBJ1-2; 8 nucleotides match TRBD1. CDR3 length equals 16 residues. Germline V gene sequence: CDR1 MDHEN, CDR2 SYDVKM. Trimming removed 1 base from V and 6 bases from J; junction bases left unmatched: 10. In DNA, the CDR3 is TGTGCCAGCAGTTTATTGCCTCGGGCAGGGGGCGATGGCTACACCTTC. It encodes CASSLLPRAGGDGYTF.

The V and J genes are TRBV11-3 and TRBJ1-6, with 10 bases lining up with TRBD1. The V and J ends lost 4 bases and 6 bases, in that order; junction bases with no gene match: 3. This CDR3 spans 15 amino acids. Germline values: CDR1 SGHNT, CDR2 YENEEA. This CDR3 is CASSWDRGSNSPLHF. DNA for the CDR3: TGTGCCAGCAGCTGGGACAGGGGATCTAATTCACCCCTCCACTTT.

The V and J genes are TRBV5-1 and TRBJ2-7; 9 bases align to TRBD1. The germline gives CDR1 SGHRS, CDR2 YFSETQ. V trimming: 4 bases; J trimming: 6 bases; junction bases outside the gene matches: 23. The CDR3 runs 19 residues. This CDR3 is CASSPSEGTGNLYRGEQYF. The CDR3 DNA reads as TGCGCCAGCAGCCCAAGTGAGGGGACAGGGAATCTCTATCGGGGCGAGCAGTACTTC.

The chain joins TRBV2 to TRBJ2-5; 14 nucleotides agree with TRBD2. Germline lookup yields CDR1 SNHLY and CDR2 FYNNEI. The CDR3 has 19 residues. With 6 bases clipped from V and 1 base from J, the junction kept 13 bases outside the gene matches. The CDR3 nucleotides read TGTGCCAGCAGCCAGACTAGCGGGGGGGCTAGAAGGATCCAAGAGACCCAGTACTTC. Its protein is CASSQTSGGARRIQETQYF.

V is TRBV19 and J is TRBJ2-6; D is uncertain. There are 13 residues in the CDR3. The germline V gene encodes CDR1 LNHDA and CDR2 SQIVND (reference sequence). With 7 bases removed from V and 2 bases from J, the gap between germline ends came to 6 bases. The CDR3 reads CASTSPGANVLTF. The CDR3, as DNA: TGTGCCAGTACATCTCCTGGGGCCAACGTCCTGACTTTC.

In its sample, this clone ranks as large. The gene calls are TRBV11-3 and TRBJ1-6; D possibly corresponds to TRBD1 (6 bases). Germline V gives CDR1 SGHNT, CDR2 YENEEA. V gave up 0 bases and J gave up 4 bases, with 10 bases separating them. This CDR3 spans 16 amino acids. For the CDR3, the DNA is TGTGCCAGCAGCTTAGAACAGGGAAGTTATAATTCACCCCTCCACTTT. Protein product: CASSLEQGSYNSPLHF.

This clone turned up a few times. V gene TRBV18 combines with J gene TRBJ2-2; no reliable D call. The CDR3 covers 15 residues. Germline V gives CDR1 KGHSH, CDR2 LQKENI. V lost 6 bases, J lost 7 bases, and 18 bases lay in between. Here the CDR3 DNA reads TGTGCCAGCTCCCCAGGACCTTCTCCTGACGGGGAGCTGTTTTTT. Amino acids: CASSPGPSPDGELFF.

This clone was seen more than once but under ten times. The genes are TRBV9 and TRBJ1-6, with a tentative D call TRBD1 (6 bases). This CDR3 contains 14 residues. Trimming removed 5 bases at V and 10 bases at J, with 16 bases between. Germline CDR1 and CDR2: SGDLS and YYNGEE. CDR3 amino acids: CASSVRQELSPLHF. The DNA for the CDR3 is TGTGCCAGCAGTGTGAGACAGGAGTTATCACCCCTCCACTTT.